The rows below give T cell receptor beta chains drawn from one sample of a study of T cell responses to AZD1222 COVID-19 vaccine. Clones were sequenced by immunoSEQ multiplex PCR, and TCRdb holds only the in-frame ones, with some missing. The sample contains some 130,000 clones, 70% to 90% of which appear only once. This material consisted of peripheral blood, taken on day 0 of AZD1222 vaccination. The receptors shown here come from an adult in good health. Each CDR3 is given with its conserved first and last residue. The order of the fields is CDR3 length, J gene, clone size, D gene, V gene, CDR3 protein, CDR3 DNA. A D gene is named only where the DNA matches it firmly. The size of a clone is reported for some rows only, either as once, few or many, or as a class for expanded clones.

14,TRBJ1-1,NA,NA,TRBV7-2,CASSLVSVNTEAFF,TGTGCCAGCAGCTTAGTATCAGTGAACACTGAAGCTTTCTTT
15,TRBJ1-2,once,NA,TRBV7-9,CASSLSRPPGYGYTF,TGTGCCAGCAGCTTGAGCAGGCCGCCTGGGTATGGCTACACCTTC
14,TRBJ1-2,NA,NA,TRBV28,CASSPQVANYGYTF,TGTGCCAGCAGTCCCCAGGTTGCTAACTATGGCTACACCTTC
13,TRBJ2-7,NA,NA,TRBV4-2,CASSPTPLYEQYF,TGTGCCAGCAGCCCCACCCCACTCTACGAGCAGTACTTC
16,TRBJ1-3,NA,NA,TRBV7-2,CASSLLSWAPRNTIYF,TGTGCCAGCAGCCTACTTAGCTGGGCACCCCGAAACACCATATATTTT
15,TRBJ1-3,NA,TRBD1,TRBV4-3,CASSQDQGAGNTIYF,TGCGCCAGCAGCCAAGATCAGGGGGCTGGAAACACCATATATTTT
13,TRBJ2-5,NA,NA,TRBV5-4,CASSLGGRETQYF,TGTGCCAGCAGCTTGGGGGGCAGGGAGACCCAGTACTTC
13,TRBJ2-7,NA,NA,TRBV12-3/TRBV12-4,CASRTRRSYEQYF,TGTGCCAGCAGAACGAGGAGGTCCTACGAGCAGTACTTC
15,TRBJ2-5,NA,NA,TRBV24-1,CATSSSGQQTETQYF,NA
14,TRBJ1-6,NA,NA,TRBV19,CASSINTYNSPLHF,TGTGCCAGTAGTATAAATACTTATAATTCACCCCTCCACTTT
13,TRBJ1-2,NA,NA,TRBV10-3,CAISAFPGGSYTF,TGTGCCATCAGTGCCTTCCCGGGTGGGAGCTACACCTTC
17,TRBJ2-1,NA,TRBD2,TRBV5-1,CASSLWTSGSVYNEQFF,TGCGCCAGCAGCTTGTGGACTAGCGGGAGTGTTTACAATGAGCAGTTCTTC
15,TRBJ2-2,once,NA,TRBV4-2,CASSQESRASGELFF,TGTGCCAGCAGCCAAGAATCAAGAGCGAGCGGGGAGCTGTTTTTT
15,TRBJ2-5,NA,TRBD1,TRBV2,CASRRDRWDQETQYF,TGTGCCAGCAGACGGGACAGGTGGGACCAAGAGACCCAGTACTTC
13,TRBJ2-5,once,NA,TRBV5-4,CASSWRGAETQYF,TGTGCCAGCAGCTGGAGGGGGGCTGAGACCCAGTACTTC
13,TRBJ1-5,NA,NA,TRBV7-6,CASSLGGFKPQHF,TGTGCCAGCAGCTTAGGGGGGTTCAAGCCCCAGCATTTT
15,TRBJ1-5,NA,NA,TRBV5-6,CASSLAGQPRQPQHF,TGTGCCAGCAGCTTGGCCGGGCAGCCACGACAGCCCCAGCATTTT
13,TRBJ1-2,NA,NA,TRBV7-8,CASSLAGIQGYTF,TGTGCCAGCAGCTTAGCGGGGATCCAAGGCTACACCTTC
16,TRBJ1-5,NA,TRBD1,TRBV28,CASSEDRGLLNQPQHF,TGTGCCAGCAGTGAGGACAGGGGGCTTCTCAATCAGCCCCAGCATTTT
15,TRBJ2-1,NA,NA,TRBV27,CASSLGDGIYNEQFF,TGTGCCAGCAGTTTGGGGGACGGAATCTACAATGAGCAGTTCTTC
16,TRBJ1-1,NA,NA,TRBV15,CATSRGRGGSGTEAFF,TGTGCCACCAGCAGAGGCCGGGGGGGCTCGGGGACTGAAGCTTTCTTT
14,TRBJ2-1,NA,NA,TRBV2,CASSLRTNYNEQFF,TGTGCCAGCAGCCTGCGAACTAACTACAATGAGCAGTTCTTC
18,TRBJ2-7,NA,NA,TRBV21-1,CASSISPGTTPLLGEQYF,TGTGCCAGCAGCATTTCTCCCGGTACAACGCCTCTTTTGGGCGAGCAGTACTTC
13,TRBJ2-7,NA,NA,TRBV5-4,CASSVGTQYEQYF,TGTGCCAGCAGCGTAGGCACCCAATACGAGCAGTACTTC
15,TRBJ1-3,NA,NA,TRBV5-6,CASSFRRTSGNTIYF,TGTGCCAGCAGCTTCCGCAGGACTTCTGGAAACACCATATATTTT
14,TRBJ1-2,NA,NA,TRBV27,CASSGFGGSLGYTF,TGTGCCAGCAGTGGGTTCGGGGGGTCGCTCGGCTACACCTTC
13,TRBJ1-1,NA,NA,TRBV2,CASSVKMNTEAFF,TGTGCCAGCAGCGTCAAAATGAACACTGAAGCTTTCTTT
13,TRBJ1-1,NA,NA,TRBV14,CASSQGGKPEAFF,TGTGCCAGCAGCCAGGGGGGTAAACCTGAAGCTTTCTTT
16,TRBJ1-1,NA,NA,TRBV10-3,CAIRSVQPGITTEAFF,TGTGCCATCCGCTCAGTTCAGCCAGGGATAACAACTGAAGCTTTCTTT
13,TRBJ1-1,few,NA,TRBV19,CASSWEGRTEAFF,TGTGCCAGTAGCTGGGAGGGAAGGACTGAAGCTTTCTTT
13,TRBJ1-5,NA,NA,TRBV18,CASSPAGDQPQHF,TGTGCCAGCTCACCGGCAGGTGATCAGCCCCAGCATTTT
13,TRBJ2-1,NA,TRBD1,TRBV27,CASRQGAYNEQFF,TGTGCCAGCAGACAGGGGGCCTACAATGAGCAGTTCTTC
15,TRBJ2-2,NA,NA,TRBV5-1,CASSFQHENTGELFF,TGCGCCAGCAGCTTCCAGCACGAAAACACCGGGGAGCTGTTTTTT
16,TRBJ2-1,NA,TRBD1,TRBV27,CASSLSGQGMDNEQFF,TGTGCCAGCAGTTTATCAGGACAGGGTATGGACAATGAGCAGTTCTTC
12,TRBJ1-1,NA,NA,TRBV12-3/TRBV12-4,CASRQGGTEAFF,TGTGCCAGCAGGCAGGGTGGCACTGAAGCTTTCTTT
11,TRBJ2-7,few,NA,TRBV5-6,CASSFGGEQYF,TGTGCCAGCAGCTTTGGGGGCGAGCAGTACTTC
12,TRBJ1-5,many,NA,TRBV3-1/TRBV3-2,CASSQLGQPQHF,TGTGCCAGCAGCCAATTGGGGCAGCCCCAGCATTTT
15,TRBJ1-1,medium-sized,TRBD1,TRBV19,CASSFVRDRGVGAFF,TGTGCCAGTAGTTTCGTCCGGGACAGGGGCGTCGGAGCTTTCTTT
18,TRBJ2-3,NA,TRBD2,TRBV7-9,CASSSRGLAGSSTDTQYF,TGTGCCAGCAGCTCAAGGGGACTAGCGGGGTCTAGCACAGATACGCAGTATTTT
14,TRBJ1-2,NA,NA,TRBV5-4,CASSLDRQNYGYTF,TGTGCCAGCAGCTTGGACCGACAGAACTATGGCTACACCTTC
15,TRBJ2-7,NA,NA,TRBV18,CASSGQIKASYEQYF,TGTGCCAGCTCAGGACAGATAAAAGCCTCCTACGAGCAGTACTTC
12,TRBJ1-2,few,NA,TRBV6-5,CASSSGRGGYTF,TGTGCCAGCAGTTCAGGGCGGGGTGGCTACACCTTC
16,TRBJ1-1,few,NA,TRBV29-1,CSVERPAGGRSTEAFF,TGCAGCGTTGAGAGGCCCGCGGGGGGGCGATCGACTGAAGCTTTCTTT
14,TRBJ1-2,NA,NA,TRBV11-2,CASSLGARDYGYTF,TGTGCCAGCAGCTTAGGGGCCAGAGACTATGGCTACACCTTC
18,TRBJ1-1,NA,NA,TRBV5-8,CASSFDVTGLAMNTEAFF,TGTGCCAGCAGCTTTGATGTCACAGGGCTCGCCATGAACACTGAAGCTTTCTTT
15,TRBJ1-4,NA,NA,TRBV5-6,CASSLVRTPGGKLFF,TGTGCCAGCAGCTTGGTGAGGACTCCGGGAGGGAAACTGTTTTTT
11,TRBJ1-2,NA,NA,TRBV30,CAWSAGGGYTF,TGTGCCTGGAGCGCCGGGGGAGGCTACACCTTC
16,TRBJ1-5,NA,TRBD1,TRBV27,CASSLYGTGTDQPQHF,TGTGCCAGCAGTTTGTACGGGACAGGGACTGATCAGCCCCAGCATTTT
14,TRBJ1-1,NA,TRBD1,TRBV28,CATQYQGAGTEAFF,TGTGCCACCCAGTACCAGGGGGCTGGCACTGAAGCTTTCTTT
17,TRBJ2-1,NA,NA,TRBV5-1,CASSLQGQRTSPNEQFF,TGCGCCAGCAGCTTACAGGGGCAAAGGACTAGCCCCAATGAGCAGTTCTTC
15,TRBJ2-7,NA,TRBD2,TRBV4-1,CASSPGLAATYEQYF,TGCGCCAGCAGCCCCGGACTAGCGGCTACCTACGAGCAGTACTTC